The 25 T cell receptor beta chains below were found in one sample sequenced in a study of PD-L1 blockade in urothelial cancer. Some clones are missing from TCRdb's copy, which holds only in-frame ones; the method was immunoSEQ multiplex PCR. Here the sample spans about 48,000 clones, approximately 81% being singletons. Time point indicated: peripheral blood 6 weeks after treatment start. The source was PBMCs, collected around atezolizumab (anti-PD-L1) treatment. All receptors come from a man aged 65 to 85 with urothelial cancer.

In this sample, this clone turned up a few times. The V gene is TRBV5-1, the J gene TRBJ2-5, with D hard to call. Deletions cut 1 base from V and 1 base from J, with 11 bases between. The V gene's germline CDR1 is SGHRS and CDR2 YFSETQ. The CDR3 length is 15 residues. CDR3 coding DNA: TGCGCCAGCAGCTTGCAGGCAGGAATCCAAGAGACCCAGTACTTC. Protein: CASSLQAGIQETQYF.

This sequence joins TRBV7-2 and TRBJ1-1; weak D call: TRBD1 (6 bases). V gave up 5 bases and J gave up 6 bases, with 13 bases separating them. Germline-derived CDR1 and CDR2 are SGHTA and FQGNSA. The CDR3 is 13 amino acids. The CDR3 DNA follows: TGTGCCAGCAGCCCTCACAGGGAAGCTGAAGCTTTCTTT. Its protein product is CASSPHREAEAFF.

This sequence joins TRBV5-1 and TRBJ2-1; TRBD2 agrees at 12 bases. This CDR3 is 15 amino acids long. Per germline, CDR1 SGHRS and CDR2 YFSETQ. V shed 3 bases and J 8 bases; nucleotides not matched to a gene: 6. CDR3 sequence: CASSSPSGRAHEQFF. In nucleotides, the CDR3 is TGCGCCAGCAGCTCCCCTAGCGGGAGGGCGCATGAGCAGTTCTTC.

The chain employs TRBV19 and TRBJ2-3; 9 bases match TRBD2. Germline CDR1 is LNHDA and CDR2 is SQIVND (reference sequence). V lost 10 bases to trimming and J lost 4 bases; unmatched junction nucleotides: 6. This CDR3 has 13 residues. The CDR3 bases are TGTGCCACCCTTAGCGGGGGAGCAGATACGCAGTATTTT. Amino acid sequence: CATLSGGADTQYF.

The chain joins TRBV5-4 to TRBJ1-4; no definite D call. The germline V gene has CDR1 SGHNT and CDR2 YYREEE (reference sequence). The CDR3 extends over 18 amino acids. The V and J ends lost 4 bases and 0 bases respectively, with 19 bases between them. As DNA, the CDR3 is TGTGCCAGCAGCAACGGAGGGTCCGACGCCGCAACTAATGAAAAACTGTTTTTT. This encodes CASSNGGSDAATNEKLFF.

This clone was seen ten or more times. The CDR3 loop reads CASSSRDNANYGYTF. The CDR3 coding sequence is TGTGCCAGCAGCTCCCGGGACAATGCTAACTATGGCTACACCTTC. This rearrangement joins TRBV7-8 to TRBJ1-2, with D possibly being TRBD1 (6 bases). Deletions cut 4 bases from V and 0 bases from J, with 12 bases between. CDR3 length equals 15 residues. Germline values: CDR1 SGHVS, CDR2 FQNEAQ.

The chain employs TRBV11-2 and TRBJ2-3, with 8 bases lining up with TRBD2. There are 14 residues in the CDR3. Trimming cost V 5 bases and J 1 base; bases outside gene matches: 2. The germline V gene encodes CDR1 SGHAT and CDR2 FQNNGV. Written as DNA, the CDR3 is TGTGCCAGCAGCCCTAGCGGGCGCACAGATACGCAGTATTTT. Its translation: CASSPSGRTDTQYF.

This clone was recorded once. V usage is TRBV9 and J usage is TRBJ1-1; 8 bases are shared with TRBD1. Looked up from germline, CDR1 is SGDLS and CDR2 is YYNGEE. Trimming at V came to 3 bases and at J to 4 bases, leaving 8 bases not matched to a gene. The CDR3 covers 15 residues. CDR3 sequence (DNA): TGTGCCAGCAGCGGGTCTCTGACAGGGGTCACTGAAGCTTTCTTT. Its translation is CASSGSLTGVTEAFF.

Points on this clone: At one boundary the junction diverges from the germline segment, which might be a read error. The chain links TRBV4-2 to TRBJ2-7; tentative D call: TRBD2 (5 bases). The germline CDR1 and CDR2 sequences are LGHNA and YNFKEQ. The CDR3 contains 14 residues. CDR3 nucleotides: TGTGCCAGCAGCCAAGATCTAGCCTCCAACGAGCAGTACTTC. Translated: CASSQDLASNEQYF.

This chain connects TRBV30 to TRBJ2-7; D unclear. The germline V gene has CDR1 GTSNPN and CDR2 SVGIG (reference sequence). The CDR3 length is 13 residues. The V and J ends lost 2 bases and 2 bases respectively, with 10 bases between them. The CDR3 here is CAWSSTFTYEQYF. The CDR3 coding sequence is TGTGCCTGGAGTAGTACTTTTACCTACGAGCAGTACTTC. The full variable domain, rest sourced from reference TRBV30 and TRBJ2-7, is SQTIHQWPATLVQPVGSPLSLECTVEGTSNPNLYWYRQAAGRGLQLLFYSVGIGQISSEVPQNLSASRPQDRQFILSSKKLLLSDSGFYLCAWSSTFTYEQYFGPGTRLTVT.

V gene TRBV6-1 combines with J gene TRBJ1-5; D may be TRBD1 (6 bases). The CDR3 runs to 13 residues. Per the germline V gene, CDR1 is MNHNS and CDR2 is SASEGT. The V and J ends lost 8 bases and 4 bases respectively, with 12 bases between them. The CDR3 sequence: CASGGQMNQPQHF. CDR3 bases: TGTGCCAGCGGAGGACAGATGAATCAGCCCCAGCATTTT.

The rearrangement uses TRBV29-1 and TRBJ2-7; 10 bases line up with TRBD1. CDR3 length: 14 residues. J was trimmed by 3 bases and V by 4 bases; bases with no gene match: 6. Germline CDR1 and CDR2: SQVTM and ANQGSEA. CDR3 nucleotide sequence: TGCAGCGTTGTAGACGGGACAGGGGACTACGAGCAGTACTTC. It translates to CSVVDGTGDYEQYF.

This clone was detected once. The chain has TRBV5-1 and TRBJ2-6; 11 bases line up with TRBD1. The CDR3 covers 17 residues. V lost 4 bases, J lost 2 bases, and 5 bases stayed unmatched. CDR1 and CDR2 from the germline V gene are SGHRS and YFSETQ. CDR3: CASSPGQGAPGANVLTF. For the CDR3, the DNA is TGCGCCAGCAGCCCCGGACAGGGGGCTCCTGGGGCCAACGTCCTGACTTTC.

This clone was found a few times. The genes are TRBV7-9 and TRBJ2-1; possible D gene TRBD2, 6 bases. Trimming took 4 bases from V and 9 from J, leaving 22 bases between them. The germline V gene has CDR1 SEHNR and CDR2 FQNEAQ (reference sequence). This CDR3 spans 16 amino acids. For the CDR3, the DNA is TGTGCCAGCAGCTCATTCTACCGACTAGACCCAAGTGAGCAGTTCTTC. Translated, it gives CASSSFYRLDPSEQFF.

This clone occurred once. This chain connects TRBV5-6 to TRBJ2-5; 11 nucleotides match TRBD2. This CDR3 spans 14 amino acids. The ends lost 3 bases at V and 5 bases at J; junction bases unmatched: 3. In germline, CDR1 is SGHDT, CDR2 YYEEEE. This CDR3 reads CASSSLAGVETQYF. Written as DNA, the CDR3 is TGTGCCAGCAGCTCACTAGCGGGAGTTGAGACCCAGTACTTC.

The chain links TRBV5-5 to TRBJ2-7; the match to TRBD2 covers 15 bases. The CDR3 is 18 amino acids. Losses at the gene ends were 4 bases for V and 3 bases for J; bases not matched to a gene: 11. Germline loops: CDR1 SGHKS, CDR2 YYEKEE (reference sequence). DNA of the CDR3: TGTGCCAGCAGCACCGGGACTAGCGGGAGGTCCCAACTCTACGAGCAGTACTTC. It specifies CASSTGTSGRSQLYEQYF. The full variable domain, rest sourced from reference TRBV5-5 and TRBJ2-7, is DAGVTQSPTHLIKTRGQQVTLRCSPISGHKSVSWYQQVLGQGPQFIFQYYEKEERGRGNFPDRFSARQFPNYSSELNVNALLLGDSALYLCASSTGTSGRSQLYEQYFGPGTRLTVT.

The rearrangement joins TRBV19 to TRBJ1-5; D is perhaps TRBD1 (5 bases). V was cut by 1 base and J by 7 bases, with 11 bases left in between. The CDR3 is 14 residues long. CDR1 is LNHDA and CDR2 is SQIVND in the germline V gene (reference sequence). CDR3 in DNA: TGTGCCAGTAGTATAGCAGGGTCCGGACAGCCCCAGCATTTT. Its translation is CASSIAGSGQPQHF.

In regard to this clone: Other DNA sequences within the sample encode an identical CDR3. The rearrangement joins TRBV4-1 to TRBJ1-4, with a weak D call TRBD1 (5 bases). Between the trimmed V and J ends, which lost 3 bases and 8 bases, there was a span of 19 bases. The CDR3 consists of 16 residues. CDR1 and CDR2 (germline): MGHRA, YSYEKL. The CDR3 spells CASSQDRDSLSEKLFF. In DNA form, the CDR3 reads TGCGCCAGCAGCCAGGACCGGGACTCTCTGTCGGAAAAACTGTTTTTT.

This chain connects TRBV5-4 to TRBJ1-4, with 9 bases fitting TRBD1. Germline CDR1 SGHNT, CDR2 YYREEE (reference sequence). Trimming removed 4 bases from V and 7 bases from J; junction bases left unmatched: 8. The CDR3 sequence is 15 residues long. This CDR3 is CASSIKQGAREKLFF. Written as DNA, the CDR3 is TGTGCCAGCAGCATAAAACAGGGGGCGCGTGAAAAACTGTTTTTT.

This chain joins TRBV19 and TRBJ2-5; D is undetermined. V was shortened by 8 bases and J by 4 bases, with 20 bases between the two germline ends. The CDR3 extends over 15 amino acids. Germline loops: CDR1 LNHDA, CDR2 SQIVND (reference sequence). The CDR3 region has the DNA TGTGCCAGTTTTTTTGACACGACCTACGGAGAGACCCAGTACTTC. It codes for CASFFDTTYGETQYF.

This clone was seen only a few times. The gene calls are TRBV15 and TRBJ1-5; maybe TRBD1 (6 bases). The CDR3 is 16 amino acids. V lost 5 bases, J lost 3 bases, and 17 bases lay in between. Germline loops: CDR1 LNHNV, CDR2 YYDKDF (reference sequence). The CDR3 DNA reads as TGTGCCACCAGCGGCTCCTCCGGGACACACAATCAGCCCCAGCATTTT. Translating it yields CATSGSSGTHNQPQHF.

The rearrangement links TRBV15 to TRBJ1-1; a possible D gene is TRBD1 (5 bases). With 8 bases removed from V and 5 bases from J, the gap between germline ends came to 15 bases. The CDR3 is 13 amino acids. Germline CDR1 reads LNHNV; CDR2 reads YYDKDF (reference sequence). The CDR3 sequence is CATDTGLETEAFF. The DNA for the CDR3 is TGTGCCACCGACACAGGCCTGGAGACTGAAGCTTTCTTT.

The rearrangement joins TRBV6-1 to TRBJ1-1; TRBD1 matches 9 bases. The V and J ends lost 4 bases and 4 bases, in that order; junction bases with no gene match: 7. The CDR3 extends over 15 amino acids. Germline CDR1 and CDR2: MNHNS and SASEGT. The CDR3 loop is CASSGSGTGLTEAFF. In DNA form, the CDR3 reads TGTGCCAGCAGTGGATCTGGGACAGGGCTCACTGAAGCTTTCTTT.

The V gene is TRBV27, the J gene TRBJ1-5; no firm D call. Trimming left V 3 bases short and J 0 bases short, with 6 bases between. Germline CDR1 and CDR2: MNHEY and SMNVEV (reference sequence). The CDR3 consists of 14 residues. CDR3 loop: CASSFGGSNQPQHF. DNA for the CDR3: TGTGCCAGCAGTTTTGGAGGTAGCAATCAGCCCCAGCATTTT.

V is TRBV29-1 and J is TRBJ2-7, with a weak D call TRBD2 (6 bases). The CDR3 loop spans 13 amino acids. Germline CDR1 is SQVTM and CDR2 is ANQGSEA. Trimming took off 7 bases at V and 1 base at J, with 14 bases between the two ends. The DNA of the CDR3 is TGCAGCGGTGGAGGGACGGAGTCCTACGAGCAGTACTTC. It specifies CSGGGTESYEQYF.